This passage covers 32 T cell receptor beta chains from one sample sequenced in a study of CXCR3-negative and CXCR3-positive naive CD8 T cells. UMI-labeled 5' RACE yielded the TRB cDNA libraries. TCRdb reanalyzed the 5' RACE reads, giving one entry per CDR3 protein sequence and no DNA. Recorded for this sample: approximately 38,000 distinct CDR3 sequences. Sequencing was performed on memory CD8+ T cells from blood. Receptors were obtained from a human donor in good health. Some clones in this sample may be carry-over from other donors' samples.

V is TRBV29-1 and J is TRBJ1-3; TCRdb returns TRBD1, unconfirmable since there is no DNA. Germline lookup yields CDR1 SQVTM and CDR2 ANQGSEA. This CDR3 has 12 amino acids. CDR3 loop: CSVWDTGNTIYF.

The chain recombines TRBV29-1 with TRBJ2-7; TCRdb's D call of TRBD1 is untestable without DNA. The V gene's germline CDR1 is SQVTM and CDR2 ANQGSEA. The CDR3 is made up of 11 amino acids. The CDR3 here is CSVGGQYEQYF.

The V gene is TRBV7-2, the J gene TRBJ2-3. The germline V gene has CDR1 SGHTA and CDR2 FQGNSA. The CDR3 extends over 13 amino acids. The CDR3 reads CASSLVGTDTQYF.

This rearrangement joins TRBV18 to TRBJ2-5; with no DNA, the TCRdb D assignment of TRBD1 cannot be verified. Germline values: CDR1 KGHSH, CDR2 LQKENI. The CDR3 sequence is 13 residues long. This chain's CDR3 is CASSGDNQETQYF.

The gene calls are TRBV9 and TRBJ2-3; there is no DNA to check the TCRdb D call of TRBD2. Germline V gene lookup returns CDR1 SGDLS and CDR2 YYNGEE. This CDR3 contains 15 residues. CDR3 loop: CASTFGLAATDTQYF.

The J gene is TRBJ2-2, the V gene TRBV25-1; without DNA, the TCRdb call of TRBD1 cannot be checked. CDR3 length: 15 amino acids. CDR1 MGHDK and CDR2 SYGVNS come from the germline V gene. This CDR3 is CASSPSQGDTGELFF.

This chain joins TRBV6-2 or TRBV6-3 and TRBJ2-5; TCRdb proposes TRBD1, but this gene call is untestable without DNA. This CDR3 region has 18 residues. Germline CDR1 is MNHEY and CDR2 is SVGEGT. CDR3 protein: CASSYPPRARDRGETQYF.

The chain has TRBV4-2 and TRBJ2-7; TCRdb proposes TRBD2, but this gene call is untestable without DNA. Germline assignment: CDR1 LGHNA and CDR2 YNFKEQ. The CDR3 extends over 18 amino acids. CDR3 in amino acids: CASSQEDSGGPSPYEQYF.

The chain uses TRBV29-1 and TRBJ1-1; TCRdb reports TRBD1, a call that lacks DNA to check it against. CDR3 length equals 12 residues. Germline CDR1 reads SQVTM; CDR2 reads ANQGSEA. CDR3 protein: CSVWAGDTEAFF.

The rearrangement links TRBV20-1 to TRBJ2-7; the TCRdb D gene call, TRBD1, has no DNA to confirm it. Germline V lookup: CDR1 DFQATT, CDR2 SNEGSKA (reference sequence). The CDR3 runs to 13 residues. The CDR3: CSAIWTGVHEQYF.

The chain carries TRBV29-1 and TRBJ2-3; there is no DNA to check the TCRdb D call of TRBD1. Germline V gene sequence: CDR1 SQVTM, CDR2 ANQGSEA. The length of the CDR3 is 13 residues. CDR3 residues: CSESGDLTDTQYF.

The rearrangement links TRBV20-1 to TRBJ1-1. CDR1 is DFQATT and CDR2 is SNEGSKA in the germline V gene (reference sequence). The CDR3 length is 13 residues. The CDR3 reads CSARTLSDTEAFF.

This chain uses TRBV20-1 with TRBJ2-7; TCRdb lists TRBD1, though no DNA is available to test this call. Germline V gene sequence: CDR1 DFQATT, CDR2 SNEGSKA (reference sequence). This CDR3 is built from 14 residues. This CDR3 is CSVGGDQGGYEQYF.

The chain has TRBV6-1 and TRBJ2-3. This CDR3 has 12 residues. Per germline, CDR1 MNHNS and CDR2 SASEGT. The CDR3 sequence is CATTTFTDTQYF.

This sequence joins TRBV6-2 or TRBV6-3 and TRBJ2-7; absent DNA, TCRdb's TRBD1 call cannot be checked. Germline CDR1 MNHEY, CDR2 SVGEGT. The length of the CDR3 is 13 residues. Here the CDR3 reads CASTKQENDEQYF.

This chain joins TRBV6-6 and TRBJ1-1. The CDR3 is 13 residues long. Germline-derived CDR1 and CDR2 are MNHNY and SVGAGI (reference sequence). CDR3 amino acids: CASSYGGDTEAFF.

This rearrangement joins TRBV6-2 or TRBV6-3 to TRBJ1-2; checking the TCRdb D call of TRBD1 is not possible without DNA. The CDR3 covers 12 residues. Germline assignment: CDR1 MNHEY and CDR2 SVGEGT. The CDR3: CASGAGNYGYTF.

This chain uses TRBV4-3 with TRBJ1-1; the D call from TCRdb, TRBD1, cannot be confirmed without DNA. The CDR3 sequence is 15 residues long. Germline CDR1 LGHNA, CDR2 YSLEER. CDR3 sequence reads: CASSHLQGENTEAFF.

The V call is TRBV20-1, the J call TRBJ2-7; TCRdb lists TRBD2, though no DNA is available to test this call. Looked up from germline, CDR1 is DFQATT and CDR2 is SNEGSKA (reference sequence). CDR3 length: 14 amino acids. The chain's CDR3 is CSARELAGTYEQYF.

The CDR3 loop reads CAISDPLAGAGSYNEQFF. This chain joins TRBV10-3 and TRBJ2-1; TCRdb's D call of TRBD1 is untestable without DNA. Germline V gene sequence: CDR1 ENHRY, CDR2 SYGVKD. The CDR3 loop spans 18 amino acids.

The chain uses TRBV12-3 or TRBV12-4 and TRBJ1-2. This CDR3 has 14 amino acids. Here the CDR3 reads CASSLVASGYGYTF.

J is TRBJ2-7 and V is TRBV7-9. Germline CDR1 reads SEHNR; CDR2 reads FQNEAQ (reference sequence). There are 15 residues in the CDR3. This CDR3 is CASSASTDTTYEQYF.

The chain joins TRBV4-2 to TRBJ1-4; absent DNA, TCRdb's TRBD1 call cannot be checked. The germline CDR1 and CDR2 sequences are LGHNA and YNFKEQ. This CDR3 has 15 amino acids. This CDR3 is CASSRPGVNNEKLFF.

The chain couples TRBV6-4 to TRBJ2-1. This CDR3 spans 15 amino acids. The germline V gene has CDR1 MRHNA and CDR2 SNTAGT. CDR3: CASSDGQVSYNEQFF.

The chain is built from TRBV29-1 and TRBJ2-7; TCRdb gives TRBD1 as the D gene, but with no DNA this cannot be confirmed. The CDR3 contains 11 residues. Germline-derived CDR1 and CDR2 are SQVTM and ANQGSEA. The CDR3 protein is CSVRGAYEQYF.

The chain employs TRBV12-3 or TRBV12-4 and TRBJ2-1; the D gene TCRdb calls, TRBD1, cannot be checked with no DNA. The CDR3 runs to 12 residues. This CDR3 is CASSLGGNEQFF.

The V call is TRBV28, the J call TRBJ2-5; without DNA, the TCRdb call of TRBD1 cannot be checked. The CDR3 runs to 14 residues. Germline loops: CDR1 MDHEN, CDR2 SYDVKM. CDR3 in amino acids: CASSFRGQSETQYF.

The chain couples TRBV7-6 to TRBJ1-1; TCRdb indicates TRBD1, and absent DNA this call remains unverified. The CDR3 runs 15 residues. CDR1 is SGHVS and CDR2 is FNYEAQ in the germline V gene. The chain's CDR3 is CASSEARGLNTEAFF.

The chain couples TRBV12-3 or TRBV12-4 to TRBJ2-7. The CDR3 length is 15 residues. CDR3 region: CASSRPVGVFYEQYF.

This chain uses TRBV7-6 with TRBJ2-1; TCRdb gives TRBD1 as the D gene, but with no DNA this cannot be confirmed. This CDR3 is 14 amino acids long. Looked up from germline, CDR1 is SGHVS and CDR2 is FNYEAQ. The CDR3 protein is CASSSRDKHNEQFF.

The genes are TRBV7-9 and TRBJ2-5. There are 12 residues in the CDR3. The germline gives CDR1 SEHNR, CDR2 FQNEAQ (reference sequence). CDR3 in amino acids: CASSLGQETQYF.

The chain carries TRBV29-1 and TRBJ2-1; lacking DNA, the TRBD1 call made by TCRdb goes unchecked. This CDR3 region has 19 residues. CDR1 SQVTM and CDR2 ANQGSEA come from the germline V gene. The CDR3 sequence: CSVEGWEGASLYSYNEQFF.